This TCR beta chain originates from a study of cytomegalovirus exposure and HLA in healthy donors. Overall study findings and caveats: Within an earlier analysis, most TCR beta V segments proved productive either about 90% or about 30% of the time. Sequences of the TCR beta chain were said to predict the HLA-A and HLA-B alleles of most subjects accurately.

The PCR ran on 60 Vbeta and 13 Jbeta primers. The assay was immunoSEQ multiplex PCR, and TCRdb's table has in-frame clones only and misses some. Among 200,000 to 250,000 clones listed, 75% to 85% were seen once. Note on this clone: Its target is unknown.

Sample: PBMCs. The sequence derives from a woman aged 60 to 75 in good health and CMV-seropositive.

In DNA form, the CDR3 reads TGTGCCAGCAGCCCCAGCGGGGGGGATACGCAGTATTTT. This gives the protein CASSPSGGDTQYF. This chain links TRBV7-9 with TRBJ2-3; 9 bases are shared with TRBD2. V shed 5 bases, J shed 6 bases, and the junction held 3 bases outside the gene matches. The germline V gene encodes CDR1 SEHNR and CDR2 FQNEAQ (reference sequence). There are 13 residues in the CDR3.